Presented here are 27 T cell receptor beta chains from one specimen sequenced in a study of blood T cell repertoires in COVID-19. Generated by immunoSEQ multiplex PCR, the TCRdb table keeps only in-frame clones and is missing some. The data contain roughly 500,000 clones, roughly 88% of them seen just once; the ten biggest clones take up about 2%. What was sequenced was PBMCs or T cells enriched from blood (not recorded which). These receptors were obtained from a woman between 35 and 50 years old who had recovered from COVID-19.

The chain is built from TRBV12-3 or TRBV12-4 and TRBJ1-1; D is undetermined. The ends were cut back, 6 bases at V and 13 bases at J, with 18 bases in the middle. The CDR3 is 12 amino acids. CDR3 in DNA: TGTGCCAGCAGCTCTAGGTTACCCGGTGTTTTCTTT. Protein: CASSSRLPGVFF.

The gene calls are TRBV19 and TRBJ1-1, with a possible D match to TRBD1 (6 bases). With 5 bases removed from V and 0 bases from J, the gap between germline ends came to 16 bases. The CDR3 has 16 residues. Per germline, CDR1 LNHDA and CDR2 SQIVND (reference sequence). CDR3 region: CASSEQRGFLNTEAFF. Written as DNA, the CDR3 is TGTGCCAGTAGTGAACAAAGGGGGTTTTTGAACACTGAAGCTTTCTTT.

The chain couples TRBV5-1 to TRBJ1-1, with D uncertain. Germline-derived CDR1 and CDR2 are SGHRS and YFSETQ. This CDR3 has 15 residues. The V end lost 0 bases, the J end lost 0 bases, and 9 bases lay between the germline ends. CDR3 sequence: CASSLAAGMNTEAFF. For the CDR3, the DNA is TGCGCCAGCAGCTTGGCGGCGGGCATGAACACTGAAGCTTTCTTT. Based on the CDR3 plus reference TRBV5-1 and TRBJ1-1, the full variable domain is KAGVTQTPRYLIKTRGQQVTLSCSPISGHRSVSWYQQTPGQGLQFLFEYFSETQRNKGNFPGRFSGRQFSNSRSEMNVSTLELGDSALYLCASSLAAGMNTEAFFGQGTRLTVV.

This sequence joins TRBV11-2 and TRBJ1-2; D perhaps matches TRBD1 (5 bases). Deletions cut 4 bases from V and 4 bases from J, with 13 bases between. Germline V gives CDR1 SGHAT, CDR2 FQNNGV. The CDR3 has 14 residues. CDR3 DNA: TGTGCCAGCAGCTCCAGGGAACGACGCTATGGCTACACCTTC. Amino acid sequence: CASSSRERRYGYTF.

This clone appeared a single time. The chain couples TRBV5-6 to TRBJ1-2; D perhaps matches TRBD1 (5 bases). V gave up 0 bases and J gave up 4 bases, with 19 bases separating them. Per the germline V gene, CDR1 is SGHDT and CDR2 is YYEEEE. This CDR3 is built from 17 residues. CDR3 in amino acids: CASSLAPETVILYGYTF. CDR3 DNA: TGTGCCAGCAGCTTGGCCCCGGAGACAGTCATTCTCTATGGCTACACCTTC.

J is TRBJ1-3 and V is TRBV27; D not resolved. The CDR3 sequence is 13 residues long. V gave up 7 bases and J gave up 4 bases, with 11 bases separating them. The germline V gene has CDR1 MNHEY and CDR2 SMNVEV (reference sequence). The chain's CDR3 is CASKYLGGNTIYF. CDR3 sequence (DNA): TGTGCCAGCAAATATCTCGGGGGAAACACCATATATTTT.

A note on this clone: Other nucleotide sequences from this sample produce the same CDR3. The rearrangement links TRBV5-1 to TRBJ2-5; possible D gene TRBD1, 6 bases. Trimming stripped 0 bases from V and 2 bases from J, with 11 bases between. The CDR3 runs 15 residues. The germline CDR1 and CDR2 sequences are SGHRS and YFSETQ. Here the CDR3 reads CASSLAGTRQETQYF. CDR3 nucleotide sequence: TGCGCCAGCAGCTTGGCTGGGACACGGCAAGAGACCCAGTACTTC.

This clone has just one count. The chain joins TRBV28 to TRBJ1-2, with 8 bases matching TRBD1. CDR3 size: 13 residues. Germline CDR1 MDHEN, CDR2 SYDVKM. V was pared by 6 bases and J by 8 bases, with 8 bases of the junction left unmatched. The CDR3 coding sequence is TGTGCCAGCAGCCCCGGACAGGGAAGAGGCTACACCTTC. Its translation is CASSPGQGRGYTF.

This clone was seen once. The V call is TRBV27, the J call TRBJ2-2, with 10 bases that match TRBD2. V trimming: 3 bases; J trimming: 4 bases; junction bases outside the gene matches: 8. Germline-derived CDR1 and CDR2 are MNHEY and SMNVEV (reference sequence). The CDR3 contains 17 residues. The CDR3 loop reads CASSFEGTSVSTGELFF. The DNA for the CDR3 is TGTGCCAGCAGTTTCGAAGGGACTAGCGTTAGCACCGGGGAGCTGTTTTTT.

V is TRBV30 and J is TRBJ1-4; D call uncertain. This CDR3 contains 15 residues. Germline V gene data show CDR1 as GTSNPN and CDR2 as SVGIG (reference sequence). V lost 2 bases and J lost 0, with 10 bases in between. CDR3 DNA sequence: TGTGCCTGGAGTCCGGGTTCCTCAACTAATGAAAAACTGTTTTTT. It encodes CAWSPGSSTNEKLFF.

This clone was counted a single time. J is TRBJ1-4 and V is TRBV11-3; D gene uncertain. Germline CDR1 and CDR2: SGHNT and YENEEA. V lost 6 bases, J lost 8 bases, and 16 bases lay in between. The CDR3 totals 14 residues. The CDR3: CASRISGEGEKLFF. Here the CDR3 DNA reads TGTGCCAGCAGGATTTCGGGAGAAGGGGAAAAACTGTTTTTT.

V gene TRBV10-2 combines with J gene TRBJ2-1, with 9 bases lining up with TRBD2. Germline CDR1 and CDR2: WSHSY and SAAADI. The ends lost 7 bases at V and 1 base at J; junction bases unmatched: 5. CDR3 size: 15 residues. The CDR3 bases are TGCGCCAGCACCGGGAGCGGGAGGTCCTACAATGAGCAGTTCTTC. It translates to CASTGSGRSYNEQFF.

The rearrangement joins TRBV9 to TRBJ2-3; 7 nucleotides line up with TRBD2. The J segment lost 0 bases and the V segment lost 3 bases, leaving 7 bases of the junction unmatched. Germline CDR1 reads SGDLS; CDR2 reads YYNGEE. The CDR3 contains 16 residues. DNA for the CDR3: TGTGCCAGCAGCGCCAAACTAGCGTCTAGCACAGATACGCAGTATTTT. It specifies CASSAKLASSTDTQYF.

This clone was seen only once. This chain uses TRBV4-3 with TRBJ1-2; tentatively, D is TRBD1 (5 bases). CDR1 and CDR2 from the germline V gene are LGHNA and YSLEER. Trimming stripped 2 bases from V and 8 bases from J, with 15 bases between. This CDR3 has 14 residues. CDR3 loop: CASSQLEGASGYTF. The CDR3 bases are TGCGCCAGCAGCCAACTAGAAGGGGCCTCCGGCTACACCTTC.

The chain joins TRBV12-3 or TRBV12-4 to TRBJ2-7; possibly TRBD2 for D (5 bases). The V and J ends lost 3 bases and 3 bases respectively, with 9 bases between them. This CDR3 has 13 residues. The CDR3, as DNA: TGTGCCAGCAGTTTCGGACTGAACTACGAGCAGTACTTC. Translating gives CASSFGLNYEQYF.

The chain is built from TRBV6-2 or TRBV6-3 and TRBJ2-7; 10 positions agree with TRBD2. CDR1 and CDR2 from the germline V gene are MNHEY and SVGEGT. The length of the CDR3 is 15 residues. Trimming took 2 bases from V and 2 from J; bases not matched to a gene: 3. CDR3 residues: CASSYSGRGAYEQYF. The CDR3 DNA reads TGTGCCAGCAGTTACAGCGGGAGGGGAGCCTACGAGCAGTACTTC.

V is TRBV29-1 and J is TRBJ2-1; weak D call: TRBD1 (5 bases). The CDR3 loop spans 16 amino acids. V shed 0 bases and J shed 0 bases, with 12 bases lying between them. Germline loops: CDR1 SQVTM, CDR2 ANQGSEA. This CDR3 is CSVEDRPRASYNEQFF. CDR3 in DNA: TGCAGCGTTGAAGACCGCCCCAGGGCCTCCTACAATGAGCAGTTCTTC.

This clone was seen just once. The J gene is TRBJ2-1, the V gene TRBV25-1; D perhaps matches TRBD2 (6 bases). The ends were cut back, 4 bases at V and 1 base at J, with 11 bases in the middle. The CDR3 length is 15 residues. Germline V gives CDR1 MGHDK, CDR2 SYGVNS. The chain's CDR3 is CASSANRGSYNEQFF. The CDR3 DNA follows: TGTGCCAGCAGTGCAAATCGGGGGTCCTACAATGAGCAGTTCTTC.

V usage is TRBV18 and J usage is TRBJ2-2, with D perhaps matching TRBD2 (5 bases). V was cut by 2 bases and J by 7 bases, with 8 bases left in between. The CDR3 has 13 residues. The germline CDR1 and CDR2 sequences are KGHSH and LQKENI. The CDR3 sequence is CASSPTGVGELFF. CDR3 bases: TGTGCCAGCTCACCAACCGGGGTCGGGGAGCTGTTTTTT. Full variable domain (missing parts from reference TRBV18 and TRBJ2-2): NAGVMQNPRHLVRRRGQEARLRCSPMKGHSHVYWYRQLPEEGLKFMVYLQKENIIDESGMPKERFSAEFPKEGPSILRIQQVVRGDSAAYFCASSPTGVGELFFGEGSRLTVL.

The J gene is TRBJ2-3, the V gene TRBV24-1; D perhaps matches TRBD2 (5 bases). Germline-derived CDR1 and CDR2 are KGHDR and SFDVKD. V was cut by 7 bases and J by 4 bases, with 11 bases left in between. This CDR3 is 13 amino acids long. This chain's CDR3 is CATSARAADTQYF. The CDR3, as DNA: TGTGCCACCAGCGCGAGGGCTGCAGATACGCAGTATTTT.

The CDR3 protein is CASSYGVGLAGGPNNEQFF. The CDR3 DNA follows: TGTGCCAGCAGTTACGGGGTAGGCCTAGCGGGAGGGCCTAACAATGAGCAGTTCTTC. The chain couples TRBV6-2 or TRBV6-3 to TRBJ2-1; 12 positions agree with TRBD2. The CDR3 extends over 19 amino acids. V was clipped by 2 bases and J by 5 bases; unmatched bases: 13. Per the germline V gene, CDR1 is MNHEY and CDR2 is SVGEGT.

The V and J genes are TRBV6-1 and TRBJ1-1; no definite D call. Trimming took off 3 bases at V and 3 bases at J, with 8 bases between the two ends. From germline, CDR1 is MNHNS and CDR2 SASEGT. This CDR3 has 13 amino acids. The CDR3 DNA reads TGTGCCAGCAGTGACCCCCTTTACACTGAAGCTTTCTTT. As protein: CASSDPLYTEAFF.

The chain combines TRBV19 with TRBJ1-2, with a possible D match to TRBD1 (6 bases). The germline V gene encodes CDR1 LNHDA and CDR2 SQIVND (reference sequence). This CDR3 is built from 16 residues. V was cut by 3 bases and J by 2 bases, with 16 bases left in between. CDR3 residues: CASSIPPGQPNYGYTF. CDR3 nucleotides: TGTGCCAGTAGTATTCCTCCGGGACAACCCAACTATGGCTACACCTTC.

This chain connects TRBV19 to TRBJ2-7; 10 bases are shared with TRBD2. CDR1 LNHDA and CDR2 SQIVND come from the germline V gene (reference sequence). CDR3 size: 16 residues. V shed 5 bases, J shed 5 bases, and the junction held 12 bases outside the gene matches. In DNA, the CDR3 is TGTGCCAGTAGTGATCTACTAGCGGGAAAAATCCACGAGCAGTACTTC. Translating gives CASSDLLAGKIHEQYF. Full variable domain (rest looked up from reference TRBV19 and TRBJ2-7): DGGITQSPKYLFRKEGQNVTLSCEQNLNHDAMYWYRQDPGQGLRLIYYSQIVNDFQKGDIAEGYSVSREKKESFPLTVTSAQKNPTAFYLCASSDLLAGKIHEQYFGPGTRLTVT.

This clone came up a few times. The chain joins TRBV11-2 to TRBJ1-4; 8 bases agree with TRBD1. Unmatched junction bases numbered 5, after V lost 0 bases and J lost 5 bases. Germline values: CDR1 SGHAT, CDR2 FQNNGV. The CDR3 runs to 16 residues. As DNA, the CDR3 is TGTGCCAGCAGCTTAGAGGACAGGGTCATAAATGAAAAACTGTTTTTT. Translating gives CASSLEDRVINEKLFF.

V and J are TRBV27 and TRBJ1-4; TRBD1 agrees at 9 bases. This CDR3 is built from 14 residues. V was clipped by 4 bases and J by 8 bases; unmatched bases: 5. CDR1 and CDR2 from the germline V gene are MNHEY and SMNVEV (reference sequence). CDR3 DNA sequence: TGTGCCAGCAGTTCGGCCGGGACAGGGGAAAAACTGTTTTTT. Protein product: CASSSAGTGEKLFF. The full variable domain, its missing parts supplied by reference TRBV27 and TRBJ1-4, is EAQVTQNPRYLITVTGKKLTVTCSQNMNHEYMSWYRQDPGLGLRQIYYSMNVEVTDKGDVPEGYKVSRKEKRNFPLILESPSPNQTSLYFCASSSAGTGEKLFFGSGTQLSVL.

Here the CDR3 reads CASSLRTGVANEQFF. As DNA, the CDR3 is TGTGCCAGCTCACTAAGAACAGGGGTGGCCAATGAGCAGTTCTTC. The rearrangement uses TRBV18 and TRBJ2-1; 7 bases map to TRBD1. With 4 bases clipped from V and 6 bases from J, the junction kept 9 bases outside the gene matches. The germline V gene has CDR1 KGHSH and CDR2 LQKENI. The CDR3 covers 15 residues.